Shown below are 8 T cell receptor beta chains from a single sample sequenced in a study of T-cell reconstitution after alpha-beta-depleted transplantation in children. Preparation of the TCRbeta library was carried out with unique molecular identifiers. TCRdb independently ran MiXCR on the PCR reads; one entry per CDR3 protein. The sample has hundreds of thousands of distinct CDR3 sequences; 10% to 15% are singletons. The starting material was PBMCs, mostly from graft donor cells, obtained 360 days after TCRalphabeta/CD19-depleted stem cell transplant. These receptors were obtained from a male patient between 10 and 17 years old who had a stem cell transplant for acute myeloid leukemia, so the T cells may come from the graft donor.

The J gene is TRBJ2-1, the V gene TRBV14, with 14 nucleotides matching TRBD2. Germline-derived CDR1 and CDR2 are SGHDN and FVKESK. The CDR3 is made up of 17 amino acids. V shed 4 bases and J 9 bases; nucleotides not matched to a gene: 11. CDR3 sequence reads: CASSLGTSGRSKGEQFF. Here the CDR3 DNA reads TGTGCCAGCAGCCTTGGGACTAGCGGGAGAAGTAAGGGTGAGCAGTTCTTC.

This clonotype was observed many times. The chain combines TRBV4-3 with TRBJ2-5, with TRBD1 matching 9 bases. Germline V gives CDR1 LGHNA, CDR2 YSLEER. The CDR3 totals 17 residues. V lost 1 base to trimming and J lost 5 bases; unmatched junction nucleotides: 11. CDR3 loop: CASSQGRTGDWCETQYF. The CDR3 nucleotides are TGCGCCAGCAGCCAAGGGAGGACAGGGGATTGGTGCGAGACCCAGTACTTC.

This rearrangement joins TRBV5-6 to TRBJ2-1; 8 positions match TRBD2. V dropped 4 bases and J dropped 5; count of bases not matched to a gene: 8. Germline CDR1 reads SGHDT; CDR2 reads YYEEEE. The CDR3 extends over 15 amino acids. In DNA form, the CDR3 reads TGTGCCAGCAGCAGCGGGACTAGGCGGGACAATGAGCAGTTCTTC. Translation: CASSSGTRRDNEQFF.

CDR3 protein: CASSVVPGAETQYF. The CDR3 coding sequence is TGTGCCAGCAGCGTAGTTCCGGGAGCTGAGACCCAGTACTTC. The chain links TRBV9 to TRBJ2-5; D might be TRBD2 (6 bases). The germline V gene encodes CDR1 SGDLS and CDR2 YYNGEE. This CDR3 region has 14 residues. Trimming shortened V by 0 bases and J by 5 bases, and 11 bases separated the two germline ends. Combining the CDR3 with reference TRBV9 and TRBJ2-5 gives the whole variable domain DSGVTQTPKHLITATGQRVTLRCSPRSGDLSVYWYQQSLDQGLQFLIQYYNGEERAKGNILERFSAQQFPDLHSELNLSSLELGDSALYFCASSVVPGAETQYFGPGTRLLVL.

This clonotype has at least ten counts. DNA for the CDR3: TGTGCCAGCAGTTACGCAGGACTAGCGGGACGAGAGACCCAGTACTTC. Protein: CASSYAGLAGRETQYF. This chain uses TRBV6-2 or TRBV6-3 with TRBJ2-5, with 12 bases fitting TRBD2. V lost 2 bases, J lost 4 bases, and 5 bases stayed unmatched. This CDR3 contains 16 residues. Germline lookup yields CDR1 MNHEY and CDR2 SVGEGT.

The rearrangement joins TRBV13 to TRBJ2-7; D gene ambiguous. CDR1 is PRHDT and CDR2 is FYEKMQ in the germline V gene (reference sequence). The CDR3 length is 10 residues. The CDR3 here is CASSFANWCV. The DNA of the CDR3 is TGTGCCAGCAGCTTCGCAAACTGGTGCGTC.

The rearrangement links TRBV4-2 to TRBJ2-7; the match to TRBD2 covers 7 bases. Trimming at V came to 0 bases and at J to 4 bases, leaving 9 bases not matched to a gene. Germline values: CDR1 LGHNA, CDR2 YNFKEQ. This CDR3 region has 16 residues. The CDR3: CASSQDLGGDQYEQYF. The CDR3 bases are TGTGCCAGCAGCCAAGATCTGGGGGGGGATCAGTACGAGCAGTACTTC.

V is TRBV6-4 and J is TRBJ2-2, with 8 bases fitting TRBD2. The CDR3 runs to 17 residues. From germline, CDR1 is MRHNA and CDR2 SNTAGT. Trimming at V came to 0 bases and at J to 5 bases, leaving 8 bases not matched to a gene. CDR3 amino acids: CASSDSTPGGRTGELFF. DNA of the CDR3: TGTGCCAGCAGTGACTCGACTCCGGGAGGGCGAACCGGGGAGCTGTTTTTT.